The sequence of this TCR beta chain was determined in a study of cytomegalovirus exposure and HLA in healthy donors. CDR1 is LNHDA and CDR2 is SQIVND in the germline V gene (reference sequence). This CDR3 spans 14 amino acids. Trimming removed 5 bases from V and 0 bases from J; junction bases left unmatched: 1. This clone appeared once. PCR employed 60 Vbeta and 13 Jbeta primers. Only in-frame clones appear in the TCRdb table, and some are missing; sequencing was by immunoSEQ multiplex PCR. The sample shows roughly 100,000 clones, about 70% of them seen only once. The J gene is TRBJ1-5, the V gene TRBV19; TRBD1 agrees at 7 bases. Input material: PBMCs. The TCR sequence derives from a woman aged 40 to 50 in good health and CMV-seronegative. CDR3 in DNA: TGTGCCAGTAGTGGACAGGTTAGCAATCAGCCCCAGCATTTT. Translation gives CASSGQVSNQPQHF.